Listed here are 29 T cell receptor beta chains from one sample, sequenced in a study of T cell responses to AZD1222 COVID-19 vaccine. Sequenced by immunoSEQ multiplex PCR; TCRdb stores in-frame clones only, minus some. The sample holds some 170,000 clones, around 90% seen once. The source material was peripheral blood, sampled 28 days after the second dose of the MenACWY control vaccine. The receptors were gathered from an adult who received the MenACWY meningococcal vaccine as a control.

DNA of the CDR3: TGTGCCACCAGCAGAGCTTCGGACTCCAGGAGCTCACCCCTCCACTTT. Amino acids: CATSRASDSRSSPLHF. V usage is TRBV15 and J usage is TRBJ1-6; no definite D call. V lost 1 base, J lost 10 bases, and 17 bases lay in between. Germline CDR1 is LNHNV and CDR2 is YYDKDF (reference sequence). The CDR3 spans 16 residues.

The genes are TRBV30 and TRBJ1-5; possible D gene TRBD1, 5 bases. V lost 1 base to trimming and J lost 4 bases, with 11 bases between them. Germline CDR1 and CDR2: GTSNPN and SVGIG (reference sequence). The CDR3 loop spans 14 amino acids. The CDR3 nucleotides are TGTGCCTGGAGTGGACAGATGGGGAATCAGCCCCAGCATTTT. It codes for CAWSGQMGNQPQHF.

This clone has just one count. This chain uses TRBV9 with TRBJ2-2, with D maybe TRBD2 (5 bases). The CDR3 extends over 15 amino acids. Germline values: CDR1 SGDLS, CDR2 YYNGEE. Trimming removed 2 bases from V and 2 bases from J, with 10 bases in between. The CDR3, as DNA: TGTGCCAGCAGCGTTGGACTCTTTAACACCGGGGAGCTGTTTTTT. Translation: CASSVGLFNTGELFF.

This sequence joins TRBV7-2 and TRBJ2-7; 9 bases line up with TRBD2. The germline V gene has CDR1 SGHTA and CDR2 FQGNSA. Trimming cost V 1 base and J 0 bases; bases outside gene matches: 1. The CDR3 extends over 15 amino acids. The CDR3: CASSLGTSVSYEQYF. In DNA, the CDR3 is TGTGCCAGCAGCTTAGGGACTAGCGTCTCCTACGAGCAGTACTTC.

The chain carries TRBV28 and TRBJ2-7; unclear D gene. The ends were cut back, 1 base at V and 2 bases at J, with 6 bases in the middle. The CDR3 has 13 residues. Germline CDR1 MDHEN, CDR2 SYDVKM. DNA for the CDR3: TGTGCCAGCAGTTTATTTGGAGCCTACGAGCAGTACTTC. Protein sequence: CASSLFGAYEQYF.

This clone appeared a few times. The chain links TRBV24-1 to TRBJ2-1, with D unresolved. Trimming removed 0 bases at V and 9 bases at J, with 8 bases between. The germline CDR1 and CDR2 sequences are KGHDR and SFDVKD. CDR3 length: 13 residues. CDR3: CATSDLPGVEQFF. For the CDR3, the DNA is TGTGCCACCAGTGATTTGCCTGGGGTTGAGCAGTTCTTC.

The V gene is TRBV30, the J gene TRBJ1-1; 7 nucleotides align to TRBD1. Germline assignment: CDR1 GTSNPN and CDR2 SVGIG (reference sequence). Losses at the gene ends were 8 bases for V and 4 bases for J; bases not matched to a gene: 7. This CDR3 spans 12 amino acids. CDR3 coding DNA: TGTGCCCGGGGCCCAGGGGGCACTGAAGCTTTCTTT. It codes for CARGPGGTEAFF. The whole variable domain, filled in from reference TRBV30 and TRBJ1-1, reads SQTIHQWPATLVQPVGSPLSLECTVEGTSNPNLYWYRQAAGRGLQLLFYSVGIGQISSEVPQNLSASRPQDRQFILSSKKLLLSDSGFYLCARGPGGTEAFFGQGTRLTVV.

V gene TRBV28 combines with J gene TRBJ1-2, with D hard to call. CDR3 length equals 11 residues. Trimming took off 4 bases at V and 3 bases at J, with 3 bases between the two ends. The germline V gene encodes CDR1 MDHEN and CDR2 SYDVKM. The CDR3 nucleotides read TGTGCCAGCAGTTCAGACTATGGCTACACCTTC. This translates into CASSSDYGYTF.

The chain links TRBV28 to TRBJ1-3, with a tentative D call TRBD1 (6 bases). This CDR3 is 15 amino acids long. The germline CDR1 and CDR2 sequences are MDHEN and SYDVKM. V dropped 5 bases and J dropped 4 bases, with 15 bases sitting between them. Here the CDR3 DNA reads TGTGCCAGCAGTACCAGGGGAACGATCGGAAACACCATATATTTT. Its protein product is CASSTRGTIGNTIYF.

The V gene is TRBV18, the J gene TRBJ2-2; tentatively, D is TRBD2 (5 bases). This CDR3 spans 16 amino acids. The V end was cut by 2 bases, the J end by 2 bases, with 12 bases between. Germline CDR1 KGHSH, CDR2 LQKENI. CDR3 protein: CASSPGSPGNTGELFF. In DNA form, the CDR3 reads TGTGCCAGCTCACCAGGGTCGCCGGGAAACACCGGGGAGCTGTTTTTT. Together with reference TRBV18 and TRBJ2-2, the CDR3 gives the full variable domain: NAGVMQNPRHLVRRRGQEARLRCSPMKGHSHVYWYRQLPEEGLKFMVYLQKENIIDESGMPKERFSAEFPKEGPSILRIQQVVRGDSAAYFCASSPGSPGNTGELFFGEGSRLTVL.

The J gene is TRBJ1-4, the V gene TRBV28; a possible D gene is TRBD1 (5 bases). The CDR3 loop spans 15 amino acids. With 4 bases removed from V and 14 bases from J, the gap between germline ends came to 23 bases. Germline CDR1 is MDHEN and CDR2 is SYDVKM. The CDR3 sequence: CASSSVGQAKSILFF. CDR3 in DNA: TGTGCCAGCAGTTCGGTGGGGCAGGCGAAGAGTATCCTGTTTTTT.

The chain recombines TRBV4-3 with TRBJ2-3; D possibly corresponds to TRBD2 (5 bases). This CDR3 contains 14 residues. CDR1 and CDR2 from the germline V gene are LGHNA and YSLEER. V was cut by 1 base and J by 4 bases, with 9 bases left in between. The CDR3 here is CASSQGGLADTQYF. For the CDR3, the DNA is TGCGCCAGCAGCCAAGGCGGACTGGCAGATACGCAGTATTTT.

The rearrangement links TRBV7-9 to TRBJ2-1; TRBD2 agrees at 11 bases. Germline V gene lookup returns CDR1 SEHNR and CDR2 FQNEAQ (reference sequence). The V and J ends lost 6 bases and 6 bases, in that order; junction bases with no gene match: 7. This CDR3 is built from 15 residues. The CDR3 reads CASSWGLAGGNEQFF. As DNA, the CDR3 is TGTGCCAGCAGTTGGGGCCTAGCGGGAGGCAATGAGCAGTTCTTC.

The genes are TRBV5-8 and TRBJ2-3; D unclear. The CDR3 contains 13 residues. Germline CDR1 and CDR2: SGHTS and YDEGEE. Trimming removed 7 bases at V and 0 bases at J, with 9 bases between. DNA for the CDR3: TGTGCCAGCGGGCTCAGGAGCACAGATACGCAGTATTTT. It translates to CASGLRSTDTQYF.

V gene TRBV7-2 combines with J gene TRBJ1-6; D call uncertain. Trimming removed 4 bases at V and 0 bases at J, with 16 bases between. This CDR3 is 18 amino acids long. Germline V lookup: CDR1 SGHTA, CDR2 FQGNSA. The CDR3 DNA is TGTGCCAGCAGCTGGGGTGTGGGGTCGAGCTCCTATAATTCACCCCTCCACTTT. It codes for CASSWGVGSSSYNSPLHF.

The chain recombines TRBV10-3 with TRBJ2-5, with 8 nucleotides matching TRBD1. The V gene's germline CDR1 is ENHRY and CDR2 SYGVKD. The CDR3 extends over 14 amino acids. Losses at the gene ends were 0 bases for V and 3 bases for J; bases not matched to a gene: 0. Written as DNA, the CDR3 is TGTGCCATCAGTGAGTCGACAGGGGAAGAGACCCAGTACTTC. It yields the protein CAISESTGEETQYF.

This chain uses TRBV5-1 with TRBJ2-5; 9 nucleotides agree with TRBD2. The CDR3 totals 14 residues. Germline CDR1 reads SGHRS; CDR2 reads YFSETQ. The V and J ends lost 1 base and 9 bases, in that order; junction bases with no gene match: 7. In DNA form, the CDR3 reads TGCGCCAGCAGCTTGTCACTAGCGGGTGGGGCCCAGTACTTC. It is translated as CASSLSLAGGAQYF.

This clone is a singleton in its sample. The CDR3 here is CATSDPRGAADTQYF. DNA of the CDR3: TGTGCCACCAGTGACCCCCGGGGGGCCGCAGATACGCAGTATTTT. The rearrangement links TRBV24-1 to TRBJ2-3; the D gene is possibly TRBD2 (7 bases). Germline V lookup: CDR1 KGHDR, CDR2 SFDVKD. Trimming left V 4 bases short and J 4 bases short, with 14 bases between. CDR3 length: 15 amino acids.

The genes are TRBV7-2 and TRBJ2-7; D is undetermined. The CDR3 has 14 residues. The germline V and J ends were trimmed by 5 bases and 6 bases, with 17 bases remaining between them. CDR1 and CDR2 from the germline V gene are SGHTA and FQGNSA. CDR3 in DNA: TGTGCCAGCAGCCCCCCTTACACGGAGAGCGAGCAGTACTTC. Residues: CASSPPYTESEQYF.

This chain uses TRBV11-3 with TRBJ1-1; D is undetermined. Germline V gene lookup returns CDR1 SGHNT and CDR2 YENEEA. The CDR3 extends over 13 amino acids. Between the trimmed V and J ends, which lost 3 bases and 3 bases, there was a span of 8 bases. The CDR3 sequence: CASSFKGDTEAFF. The CDR3 region has the DNA TGTGCCAGCAGCTTTAAGGGTGACACTGAAGCTTTCTTT.

The chain joins TRBV4-1 to TRBJ2-1; 11 bases are a match to TRBD2. Germline-derived CDR1 and CDR2 are MGHRA and YSYEKL. This CDR3 is 17 amino acids long. Trimming at V came to 0 bases and at J to 5 bases, leaving 6 bases not matched to a gene. CDR3 residues: CASSQDYGTSGNNEQFF. The CDR3 nucleotides are TGCGCCAGCAGCCAAGATTATGGGACTAGCGGAAACAATGAGCAGTTCTTC.

This rearrangement joins TRBV11-2 to TRBJ2-1; the D gene is possibly TRBD2 (5 bases). CDR1 and CDR2 from the germline V gene are SGHAT and FQNNGV. The CDR3 loop spans 14 amino acids. The V gene lost 8 bases and the J gene lost 4 bases, with 15 bases spanning the gap. CDR3 nucleotides: TGTGCCAGCCAGAGGGAGTATCGGTACAATGAGCAGTTCTTC. As protein: CASQREYRYNEQFF.

The chain couples TRBV19 to TRBJ1-1; tentative D call: TRBD1 (6 bases). Looked up from germline, CDR1 is LNHDA and CDR2 is SQIVND (reference sequence). The CDR3 is 15 amino acids. Trimming shortened V by 4 bases and J by 0 bases, and 12 bases separated the two germline ends. As DNA, the CDR3 is TGTGCCAGTAGTACGGGAGACAGGATGAACACTGAAGCTTTCTTT. Protein: CASSTGDRMNTEAFF.

This clone was seen only a few times. CDR3 nucleotides: TGTGCCACCAGCAGGCCTACGCAGGAGCAGTACTTC. Protein product: CATSRPTQEQYF. This chain links TRBV15 with TRBJ2-7, with D unclear. The CDR3 has 12 amino acids. Germline CDR1 reads LNHNV; CDR2 reads YYDKDF (reference sequence). The V and J ends lost 3 bases and 7 bases respectively, with 10 bases between them.

This chain links TRBV2 with TRBJ1-1; TRBD1 aligns across 7 bases. The CDR3 consists of 13 residues. The ends lost 6 bases at V and 4 bases at J; junction bases unmatched: 5. Germline CDR1 SNHLY, CDR2 FYNNEI. CDR3 DNA: TGTGCCAGCAGCCCGGGACAGAGCACTGAAGCTTTCTTT. Its translation: CASSPGQSTEAFF. The complete variable domain, with remaining parts taken from reference TRBV2 and TRBJ1-1, reads EPEVTQTPSHQVTQMGQEVILRCVPISNHLYFYWYRQILGQKVEFLVSFYNNEISEKSEIFDDQFSVERPDGSNFTLKIRSTKLEDSAMYFCASSPGQSTEAFFGQGTRLTVV.

The chain employs TRBV5-4 and TRBJ2-1; no definite D call. The CDR3 extends over 13 amino acids. Trimming shortened V by 4 bases and J by 7 bases, and 12 bases separated the two germline ends. Germline CDR1 and CDR2: SGHNT and YYREEE (reference sequence). CDR3 sequence (DNA): TGTGCCAGCAGCCCGGATGGTGGAAATGAGCAGTTCTTC. Translating it yields CASSPDGGNEQFF.

As regards this clone: Distinct nucleotide sequences in the sample also encode this CDR3. The chain combines TRBV7-8 with TRBJ2-5, with D maybe TRBD2 (6 bases). The CDR3 is 12 residues long. The germline V gene has CDR1 SGHVS and CDR2 FQNEAQ. V lost 5 bases to trimming and J lost 5 bases, with 9 bases between them. CDR3 DNA: TGTGCCAGCAGCCCCCGGGGGGAGACCCAGTACTTC. This codes for CASSPRGETQYF.

V gene TRBV19 combines with J gene TRBJ1-2; a weak D match, TRBD1 (5 bases). V was trimmed by 5 bases and J by 4 bases, leaving 11 bases between them. In germline, CDR1 is LNHDA, CDR2 SQIVND (reference sequence). The CDR3 consists of 13 residues. CDR3 bases: TGTGCCAGTAGTCCTGACAGTCTCTATGGCTACACCTTC. This encodes CASSPDSLYGYTF.

For this clone: Other nucleotide sequences from this sample produce the same CDR3. V and J are TRBV28 and TRBJ1-3, with 7 bases lining up with TRBD1. This CDR3 spans 14 amino acids. With V trimmed by 4 bases and J by 0 bases, 0 bases remained unmatched. Germline loops: CDR1 MDHEN, CDR2 SYDVKM. The CDR3 spells CASSSGGSGNTIYF. CDR3 sequence (DNA): TGTGCCAGCAGTTCAGGGGGCTCTGGAAACACCATATATTTT.